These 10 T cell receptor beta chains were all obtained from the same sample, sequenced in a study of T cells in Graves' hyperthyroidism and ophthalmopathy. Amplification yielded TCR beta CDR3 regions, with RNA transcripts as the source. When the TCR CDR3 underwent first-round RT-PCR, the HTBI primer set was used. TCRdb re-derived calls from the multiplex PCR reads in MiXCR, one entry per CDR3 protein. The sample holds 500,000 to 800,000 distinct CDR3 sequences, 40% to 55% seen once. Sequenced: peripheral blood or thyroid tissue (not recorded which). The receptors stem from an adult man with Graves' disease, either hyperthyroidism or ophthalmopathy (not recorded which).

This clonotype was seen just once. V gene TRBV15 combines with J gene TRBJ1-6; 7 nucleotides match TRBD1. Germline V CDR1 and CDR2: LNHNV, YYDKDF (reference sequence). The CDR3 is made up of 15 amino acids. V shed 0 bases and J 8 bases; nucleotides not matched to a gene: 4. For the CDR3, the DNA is TGTGCCACCAGCAGAGATAGGCAGGGGGATTCACCCCTCCACTTT. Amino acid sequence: CATSRDRQGDSPLHF.

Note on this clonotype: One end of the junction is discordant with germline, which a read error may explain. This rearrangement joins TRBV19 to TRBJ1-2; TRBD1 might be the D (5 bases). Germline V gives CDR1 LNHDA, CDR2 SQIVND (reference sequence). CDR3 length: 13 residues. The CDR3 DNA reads TGTGCCAGCAGTGGACACGGGAACTATGGCCACACCTTC. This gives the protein CASSGHGNYGHTF. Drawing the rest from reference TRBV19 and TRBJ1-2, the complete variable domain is DGGITQSPKYLFRKEGQNVTLSCEQNLNHDAMYWYRQDPGQGLRLIYYSQIVNDFQKGDIAEGYSVSREKKESFPLTVTSAQKNPTAFYLCASSGHGNYGHTFGSGTRLTVV.

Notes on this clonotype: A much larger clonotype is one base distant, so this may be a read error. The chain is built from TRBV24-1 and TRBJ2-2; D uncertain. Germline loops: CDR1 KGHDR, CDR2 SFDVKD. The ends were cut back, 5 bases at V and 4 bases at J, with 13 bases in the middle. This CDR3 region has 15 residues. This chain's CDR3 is CATSVGQGCTGELFF. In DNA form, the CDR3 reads TGTGCCACCAGTGTTGGTCAAGGGTGCACCGGGGAGCTGTTTTTT.

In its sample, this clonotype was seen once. In DNA, the CDR3 is TGCAGCGTTGAGACAGGGTTACTGTGGGGCGACGGCTACACCTTC. Translated: CSVETGLLWGDGYTF. This chain uses TRBV29-1 with TRBJ1-1; TRBD1 agrees at 7 bases. The end of the DNA fits TRBJ1-2 better, so the J call may be wrong. The germline CDR1 and CDR2 sequences are SQVTM and ANQGSEA. This CDR3 region has 15 residues.

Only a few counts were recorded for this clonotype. CDR3 bases: TGTGCCAGCAGCTTAGTGGGGGGAGCTAACTATGGCTACACCTTC. The encoded protein is CASSLVGGANYGYTF. The gene calls are TRBV7-9 and TRBJ1-2; a weak D match, TRBD1 (5 bases). Germline CDR1 SEHNR, CDR2 FQNEAQ (reference sequence). The V end was cut by 1 base, the J end by 0 bases, with 9 bases between. The CDR3 runs to 15 residues.

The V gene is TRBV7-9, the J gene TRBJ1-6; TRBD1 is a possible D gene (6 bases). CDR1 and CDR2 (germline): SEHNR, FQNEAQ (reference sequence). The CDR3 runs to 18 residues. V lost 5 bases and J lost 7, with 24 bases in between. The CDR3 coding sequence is TGTGCCAGCAGCCCTTCCTACTCAGGGGCAATGGTAAATTCACCCCTCCACTTT. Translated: CASSPSYSGAMVNSPLHF.

CDR3 region: CATSDYQPQHF. The CDR3 nucleotides are TGTGCCACCAGTGATTATCAGCCCCAGCATTTT. The chain couples TRBV24-1 to TRBJ1-5, with D hard to call. Germline values: CDR1 KGHDR, CDR2 SFDVKD. The CDR3 is made up of 11 amino acids. The V end lost 2 bases, the J end lost 5 bases, and 0 bases lay between the germline ends.

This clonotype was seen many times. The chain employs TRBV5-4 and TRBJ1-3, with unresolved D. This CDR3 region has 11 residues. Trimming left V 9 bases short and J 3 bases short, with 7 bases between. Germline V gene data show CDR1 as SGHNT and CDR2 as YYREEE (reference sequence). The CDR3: CAISIGNTIYF. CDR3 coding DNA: TGTGCCATCTCGATTGGAAACACCATATATTTT.

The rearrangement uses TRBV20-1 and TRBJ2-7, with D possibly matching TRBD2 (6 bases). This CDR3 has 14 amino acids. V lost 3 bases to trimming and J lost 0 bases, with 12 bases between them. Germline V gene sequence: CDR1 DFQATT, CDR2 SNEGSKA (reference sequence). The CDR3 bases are TGCAGTGCTAGGGGGCGGGGCCGCTCCTACGAGCAGTACTTC. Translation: CSARGRGRSYEQYF.

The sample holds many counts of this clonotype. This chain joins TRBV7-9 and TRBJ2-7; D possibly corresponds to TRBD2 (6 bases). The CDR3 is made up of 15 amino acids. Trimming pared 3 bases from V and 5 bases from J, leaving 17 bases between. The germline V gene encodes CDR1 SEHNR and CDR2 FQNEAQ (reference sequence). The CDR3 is CASSFGVAGSNEQYF. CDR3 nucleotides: TGTGCCAGCAGCTTCGGCGTCGCGGGGTCGAACGAGCAGTACTTC.